This T cell receptor (beta chain) was recorded in a study of control samples from healthy donors and cancer patients. The repertoire was sequenced with immunoSEQ multiplex PCR; TCRdb's copy has only in-frame clones and lacks some. The sample shows 130,000 to 150,000 clones, roughly 94% of them seen only once. Germline V CDR1 and CDR2: MNHEY, SVGAGI. The CDR3 is 14 amino acids. Trimming stripped 5 bases from V and 7 bases from J, with 15 bases between. Material: PBMCs. The sequence was obtained from a man in his sixties with colorectal cancer. The chain links TRBV6-5 to TRBJ1-5, with unresolved D. The CDR3 nucleotides read TGTGCCAGCAGTCTCAGCGGGGTAAACCAGCCCCAGCATTTT. As protein: CASSLSGVNQPQHF.